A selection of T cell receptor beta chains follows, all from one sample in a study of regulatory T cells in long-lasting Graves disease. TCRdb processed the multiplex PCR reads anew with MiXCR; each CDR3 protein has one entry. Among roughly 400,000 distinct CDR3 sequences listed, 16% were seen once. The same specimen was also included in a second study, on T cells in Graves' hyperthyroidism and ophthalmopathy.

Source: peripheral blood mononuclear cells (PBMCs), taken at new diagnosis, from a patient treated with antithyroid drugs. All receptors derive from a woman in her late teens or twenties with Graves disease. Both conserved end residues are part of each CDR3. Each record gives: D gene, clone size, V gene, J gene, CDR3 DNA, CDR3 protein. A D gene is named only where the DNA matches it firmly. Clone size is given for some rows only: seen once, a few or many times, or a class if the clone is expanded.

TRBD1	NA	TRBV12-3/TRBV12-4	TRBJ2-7	TGTGCCAGCAGTTCCACCGGGACAGGGGAGCACGAGCAGTACTTC	CASSSTGTGEHEQYF
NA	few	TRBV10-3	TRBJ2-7	TGTGCCCCGCGGGGTGAGGACTCCTACGAGCAGTACTTC	CAPRGEDSYEQYF
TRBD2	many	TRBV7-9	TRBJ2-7	TGTGCCAGCAGTCGCGTAGCGGGAGGCAGTCTTTACGAGCAGTACTTC	CASSRVAGGSLYEQYF
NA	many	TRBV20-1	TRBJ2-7	TGCAGTGCTCCCCACACAGGGTCGTTTTCCTACGAGCAGTACTTC	CSAPHTGSFSYEQYF
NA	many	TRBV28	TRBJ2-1	TGTGCCAGCAGTCCCAGGTCACGCCCTAGCTCTGGAAACAATGAGCAGTTCTTC	CASSPRSRPSSGNNEQFF
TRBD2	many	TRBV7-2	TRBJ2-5	TGTGCCAGCAGCTCTCGACCCCTGCGGGAGCGGGAGACCCAGTACTTC	CASSSRPLRERETQYF
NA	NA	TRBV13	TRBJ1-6	TGTGCCAGCAGTCGACAGCGTGAATATTCACCCCTCCACTTT	CASSRQREYSPLHF
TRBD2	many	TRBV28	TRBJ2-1	TGTGCCAGCTTGACGGGAGGGCCGGGGGACGAGCAGTTCTTC	CASLTGGPGDEQFF
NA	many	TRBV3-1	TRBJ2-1	TGTGCCAGCAGCCAATTTAGTGTTGGTAATGAGCAGTTCTTC	CASSQFSVGNEQFF
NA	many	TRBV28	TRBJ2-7	TGTGCCAGCAGTCCTTCGCACGCACCCTCCTACGAGCAGTACTTC	CASSPSHAPSYEQYF
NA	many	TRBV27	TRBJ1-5	TGTGCCAGCAGTTTTACCGGGCCCCGATTTGGGAGCAATCAGCCCCAGCATTTT	CASSFTGPRFGSNQPQHF
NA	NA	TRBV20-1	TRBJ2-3	TGCAGCCCCATGGAACCGGCCACAGATACGCAGTATTTT	CSPMEPATDTQYF
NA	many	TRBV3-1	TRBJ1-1	TGTGCCAGCAGCCACGAAGGAGAAGCTTTCTTT	CASSHEGEAFF
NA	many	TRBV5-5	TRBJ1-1	TGTGCCAGCAGCTTTGGCAGGGGCGCTGAAGCTTTCTTT	CASSFGRGAEAFF
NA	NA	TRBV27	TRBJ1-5	TGTGCCAGCAGTTTATCGGCTGCGACAAACCAGCCCCAGCATTTT	CASSLSAATNQPQHF